This T cell receptor beta chain is from a study of post-analysis software for immune sequencing data. Study observations and caveats: Normalized Chao1 diversity was significantly lower in multiple sclerosis patients than in controls. In patients, about 5 TRBV segments were more frequent than in controls, with TRBV5-6, TRBV5-1 and TRBV20-1 among them.

V was shortened by 2 bases and J by 1 base, with 14 bases between the two germline ends. There are 15 residues in the CDR3. Germline CDR1 reads DFQATT; CDR2 reads SNEGSKA (reference sequence). Unique molecular identifiers tagged the TCR beta cDNA libraries. Out of about 0.9 to 10 million T cells, about 460,000 cDNA molecules were generated. TCRdb ran MiXCR on the PCR reads and lists one entry per CDR3 protein. The sample shows 600,000 to 750,000 distinct CDR3 sequences, approximately 60% of them seen only once. About this clonotype: Its antigen is as yet unknown.

The sequence was collected from a girl aged 2-15 years with multiple sclerosis. The chain has TRBV20-1 and TRBJ2-5; D call uncertain. The sample taken for sequencing was blood. The CDR3 DNA reads TGCAGTGCTAGAAATCCAGCCGTCCCCCAAGAGACCCAGTACTTC. Translated: CSARNPAVPQETQYF.